This T cell receptor beta chain derives from a study of OX40 agonist ivuxolimab in advanced cancers. This clone came up a few times. Looked up from germline, CDR1 is SGHRS and CDR2 is YFSETQ. The CDR3 consists of 16 residues. Germline trimming cut 4 bases from V and 0 bases from J; bases unmatched to any gene: 5. Generated by immunoSEQ multiplex PCR, the TCRdb table keeps only in-frame clones and is missing some. This sample yields tens of thousands of clones, of which about 88% are seen a single time; around 0.19% belongs to the top ten. The J gene is TRBJ2-5, the V gene TRBV5-1; 11 bases are shared with TRBD1. This clonotype was obtained from an adult with an advanced solid tumor such as melanoma, head and neck, liver or kidney cancer. Here the sequenced sample was CD4+ or CD8+ T cells sorted from blood, taken in a trial of the OX40 agonist ivuxolimab. CDR3 nucleotide sequence: TGCGCCAGCAGCGGCGGGACAGGGGGGTACCAAGAGACCCAGTACTTC. This translates into CASSGGTGGYQETQYF.